A selection of T cell receptor beta chains follows, all from one sample in a study of T cell responses to AZD1222 COVID-19 vaccine. Here immunoSEQ multiplex PCR was the method, and the copy in TCRdb shows in-frame clones only, minus some. The sample has approximately 60,000 clones; approximately 83% are singletons. This specimen consisted of peripheral blood, obtained on day 0 of AZD1222 vaccination. The receptors were gathered from an adult in good health. Both conserved end residues are part of each CDR3. A D gene is named only where the DNA matches it firmly. Clone size is not always given. Where it is, it says once, few, many or a class for expanded clones.

. TRBJ2-7 . 13 TRBV12-3/TRBV12-4 TGTGCCAGCACCACCGACTCCCGCTACGAGCAGTACTTC CASTTDSRYEQYF
. TRBJ1-2 TRBD1 15 TRBV19 TGTGCCAGTAGTCTCACCGGGACAGCTAACTATGGCTACACCTTC CASSLTGTANYGYTF
. TRBJ2-7 TRBD2 14 TRBV6-4 TGTGCCAGCAGTGAGCGGGAGGGCTCCTACGAGCAGTACTTC CASSEREGSYEQYF
few TRBJ1-2 . 17 TRBV6-1 TGTGCCAGCAGTGAATTTGGGGACATGGTCGTTCCTTATGGCTACACCTTC CASSEFGDMVVPYGYTF
. TRBJ1-1 . 13 TRBV5-1 TGCGCCAGCAGATCCCAGGGAGACACTGAAGCTTTCTTT CASRSQGDTEAFF
. TRBJ1-5 . 13 TRBV6-5 TGTGCCAGCAGTTACTCAACAGGTCAGCCCCAGCATTTT CASSYSTGQPQHF
. TRBJ1-4 . 14 TRBV9 TGTGCCAGCAGCGTAGAACCCGACGGCGGAAAACTGTTTTTT CASSVEPDGGKLFF
. TRBJ2-1 TRBD2 15 TRBV6-5 TGTGCCAGCATCGAAATAGCGGGACCCTCGGGAGAGCAGTTCTTC CASIEIAGPSGEQFF
. TRBJ1-1 . 12 TRBV7-9 TGTGCCAGCAGCTTCCTTGAGGGCTCGGCTTTCTTT CASSFLEGSAFF
. TRBJ1-6 . 16 TRBV18 TGTGCCAGCTCACCACCTGGGAACCGCTATAATTCACCCCTCCACTTT CASSPPGNRYNSPLHF
. TRBJ2-5 . 14 TRBV5-1 TGCGCCAGCAGCCCCGTAGGGGGGGAAGAGACCCAGTACTTC CASSPVGGEETQYF
. TRBJ1-1 TRBD1 14 TRBV19 TGTGCCAGTAGTAGTCAGGGGGCAGGTACTGAAGCTTTCTTT CASSSQGAGTEAFF
. TRBJ1-5 TRBD1 15 TRBV6-2/TRBV6-3 TGTGCCAGCAGTTCCGTACAGGGGTCCCATCAGCCCCAGCATTTT CASSSVQGSHQPQHF
. TRBJ1-3 . 15 TRBV29-1 TGCAGCGTTGGGGGCGCGGACAGCTCTGGAAACACCATATATTTT CSVGGADSSGNTIYF
. TRBJ2-3 TRBD1 12 TRBV28 TGTGCCAGCAGTTACCGGGACAGGGAGGAGTATTTT CASSYRDREEYF
. TRBJ2-1 . 16 TRBV3-1/TRBV3-2 TGTGCCAGCAGCCAGTGTAACTCTTGCTCCTACAATGAGCAGTTCTTC CASSQCNSCSYNEQFF
. TRBJ1-2 . 13 TRBV30 TGTGCCTGGAGTCTGGGGATGGGTCGTGGCTACACCTTC CAWSLGMGRGYTF
. TRBJ2-7 TRBD2 15 TRBV29-1 TGCAGCGTTGAAGATACACTAGCGGGCTATTACGAGCAGTACTTC CSVEDTLAGYYEQYF
. TRBJ2-7 . 14 TRBV19 TGTGCCAGTAGTATGGGAGGAGTCTCCTACGAGCAGTACTTC CASSMGGVSYEQYF
. TRBJ1-4 TRBD1 14 TRBV7-7 TGTGCTAGCAGTCCGGGACAGGGAAATGAAAAACTGTTTTTT CASSPGQGNEKLFF
. TRBJ1-5 TRBD1 15 TRBV28 TGTGCCAGCAGCAGGGGGGGCGGGGAGAATCAGCCCCAGCATTTT CASSRGGGENQPQHF
few TRBJ2-1 TRBD2 17 TRBV4-3 TGCGCCAGCAGCCAAGAAATGACTCGCGGGAGATACAATGAGCAGTTCTTC CASSQEMTRGRYNEQFF
. TRBJ1-5 . 15 TRBV7-7 TGTGCTAGCAGCTTAATCTCAGTCTGCAATCAGCCCCAGCATTTT CASSLISVCNQPQHF
. TRBJ1-2 . 13 TRBV4-3 TGCGCCAGCAGCCAGGGGGCTGGCTATGGCTACACCTTC CASSQGAGYGYTF